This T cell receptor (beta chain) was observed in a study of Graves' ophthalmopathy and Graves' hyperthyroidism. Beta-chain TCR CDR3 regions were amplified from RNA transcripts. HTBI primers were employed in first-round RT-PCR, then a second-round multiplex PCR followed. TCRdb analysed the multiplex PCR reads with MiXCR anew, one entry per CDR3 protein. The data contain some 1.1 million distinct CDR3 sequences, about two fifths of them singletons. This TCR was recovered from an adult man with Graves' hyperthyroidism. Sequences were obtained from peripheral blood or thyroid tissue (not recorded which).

This CDR3 is CASSYRLRAGGNQPQHF. CDR3 bases: TGTGCCAGCAGTTACAGACTACGGGCAGGGGGCAATCAGCCCCAGCATTTT. The gene calls are TRBV12-3 or TRBV12-4 and TRBJ1-5, with D possibly being TRBD1 (6 bases). The ends were cut back, 4 bases at V and 2 bases at J, with 18 bases in the middle. This CDR3 comprises 17 residues.